This TCR beta chain was sequenced during a study of blood T cell repertoires in COVID-19. Overall study context: Whether acute or convalescent, the COVID-19 samples came from the United States, Italy and Spain. T cells, B-cell-depleted T cells, or PBMCs supplied cDNA or gDNA.

Per the authors' pipeline: Estimation of nucleated cell counts relied on the amplification of reference gene primers. The method was immunoSEQ multiplex PCR; TCRdb's version includes in-frame clones alone and lacks a portion of them. V and J calls and clone size follow that table, whereas D and trimming were derived from the DNA. The repertoire holds over 100,000 clones, approximately 87% seen once, with 15% to 20% in the top ten. This CDR3 is built from 16 residues. CDR1 is SNHLY, CDR2 FYNNEI, per germline. J was trimmed by 2 bases and V by 4 bases; bases with no gene match: 3. The chain combines TRBV2 with TRBJ2-3; 13 bases fit TRBD2. The origin of this receptor is a woman aged 60-75 years with acute or convalescent COVID-19. The sample was peripheral blood. The CDR3 loop is CASSVTSGGVTDTQYF. DNA for the CDR3: TGTGCCAGCAGTGTTACTAGCGGGGGGGTCACAGATACGCAGTATTTT.